Listed here are 19 T cell receptor beta chains from one sample, sequenced in a study of CD8 T cells in ankylosing spondylitis. TCRdb used MiXCR to reprocess the 5' RACE reads, holding one entry per CDR3 protein. The sample holds about 450,000 distinct CDR3 sequences; roughly a quarter are singletons and the top ten take roughly 1%. Findings and caveats of the study: Ankylosing spondylitis blood seemed to carry a telltale TCR beta motif made of eight or nine highly homologous variants.

These receptors' targets are unknown. Sequenced: blood, either unsorted or a sorted T cell fraction (not recorded which). Source of these receptors: a male donor with ankylosing spondylitis.

The chain joins TRBV5-1 to TRBJ2-2; D remains unclear. Trimming pared 3 bases from V and 3 bases from J, leaving 6 bases between. CDR3 length equals 13 residues. The germline CDR1 and CDR2 sequences are SGHRS and YFSETQ. The CDR3 DNA reads TGCGCCAGCAGCTGGGATTACACCGGGGAGCTGTTTTTT. Its protein product is CASSWDYTGELFF.

The table lists this clonotype with a few counts. This CDR3 is CASSQADRELEGYTF. For the CDR3, the DNA is TGTGCCAGCAGCCAAGCCGACAGGGAACTAGAGGGCTACACCTTC. The chain joins TRBV4-2 to TRBJ1-2, with TRBD1 matching over 7 bases. This CDR3 is 15 amino acids long. The germline CDR1 and CDR2 sequences are LGHNA and YNFKEQ. Trimming removed 1 base from V and 8 bases from J; junction bases left unmatched: 10.

This chain connects TRBV11-1 to TRBJ2-3; no definite D call. CDR1 and CDR2 (germline): SGHAT, FQDESV (reference sequence). The CDR3 is 13 amino acids. V was pared by 8 bases and J by 2 bases, with 11 bases between. The CDR3: CASELDTTDTQYF. CDR3 DNA sequence: TGTGCCAGCGAACTCGACACCACAGATACGCAGTATTTT.

This clonotype has ten or more counts. J is TRBJ1-1 and V is TRBV29-1; 8 bases are shared with TRBD1. The CDR3 spans 13 residues. Germline V gene lookup returns CDR1 SQVTM and CDR2 ANQGSEA. V lost 7 bases to trimming and J lost 3 bases; unmatched junction nucleotides: 7. The CDR3 protein is CSARQGTHTEAFF. CDR3 coding DNA: TGCAGCGCTCGACAGGGGACGCACACTGAAGCTTTCTTT.

This clonotype was seen only once. V usage is TRBV30 and J usage is TRBJ2-7; D is uncertain. The length of the CDR3 is 11 residues. Trimming pared 1 base from V and 6 bases from J, leaving 7 bases between. Per the germline V gene, CDR1 is GTSNPN and CDR2 is SVGIG (reference sequence). In DNA form, the CDR3 reads TGTGCCTGGAGTGGTGGCGGCGAGCAGTACTTC. It specifies CAWSGGGEQYF. Combining the CDR3 with reference TRBV30 and TRBJ2-7 gives the whole variable domain SQTIHQWPATLVQPVGSPLSLECTVEGTSNPNLYWYRQAAGRGLQLLFYSVGIGQISSEVPQNLSASRPQDRQFILSSKKLLLSDSGFYLCAWSGGGEQYFGPGTRLTVT.

J is TRBJ2-2 and V is TRBV12-3 or TRBV12-4, with 8 bases lining up with TRBD1. V was pared by 8 bases and J by 1 base, with 3 bases of the junction left unmatched. The CDR3 consists of 14 residues. CDR3 DNA sequence: TGTGCCAGCGCGGACAGGGTGAACACCGGGGAGCTGTTTTTT. It translates to CASADRVNTGELFF.

The chain recombines TRBV5-1 with TRBJ1-1; D is uncertain. Trimming took off 3 bases at V and 6 bases at J, with 12 bases between the two ends. Germline V gene data show CDR1 as SGHRS and CDR2 as YFSETQ. The CDR3 length is 13 residues. CDR3 in DNA: TGCGCCAGCAGCTCAGGACCCGGCGCTGAAGCTTTCTTT. This encodes CASSSGPGAEAFF.

This clonotype was recorded a few times. The chain combines TRBV11-2 with TRBJ1-2; 9 bases match TRBD1. CDR3 length: 15 residues. The J segment lost 5 bases and the V segment lost 2 bases, leaving 6 bases of the junction unmatched. Germline lookup yields CDR1 SGHAT and CDR2 FQNNGV. CDR3 nucleotides: TGTGCCAGCAGCTTATCACAGGGGGCCCAATATGGCTACACCTTC. This codes for CASSLSQGAQYGYTF. The full variable domain, rest sourced from reference TRBV11-2 and TRBJ1-2, is EAGVAQSPRYKIIEKRQSVAFWCNPISGHATLYWYQQILGQGPKLLIQFQNNGVVDDSQLPKDRFSAERLKGVDSTLKIQPAKLEDSAVYLCASSLSQGAQYGYTFGSGTRLTVV.

This clonotype has only a few counts. This rearrangement joins TRBV24-1 to TRBJ2-1, with a weak D call TRBD2 (6 bases). V lost 9 bases, J lost 7 bases, and 24 bases lay in between. CDR1 KGHDR and CDR2 SFDVKD come from the germline V gene. This CDR3 is built from 16 residues. The CDR3 DNA is TGTGCCACCGCTGAAGAGGGGACTCTCTCGCGAAATGAGCAGTTCTTC. Amino acids: CATAEEGTLSRNEQFF.

The V call is TRBV20-1, the J call TRBJ2-3, with D perhaps matching TRBD1 or TRBD2 (6 bases each). The CDR3 covers 15 residues. Trimming took 3 bases from V and 4 from J, leaving 17 bases between them. In germline, CDR1 is DFQATT, CDR2 SNEGSKA (reference sequence). CDR3: CSARGRGPDPDTQYF. In nucleotides, the CDR3 is TGCAGTGCTAGGGGCCGGGGGCCGGACCCAGATACGCAGTATTTT.

The chain uses TRBV10-3 and TRBJ1-3; no definite D call. This CDR3 has 12 residues. The V and J ends lost 5 bases and 8 bases respectively, with 10 bases between them. Germline loops: CDR1 ENHRY, CDR2 SYGVKD. CDR3 coding DNA: TGTGCCATCAGTCCAACCTTAGACACCATATATTTT. Its protein is CAISPTLDTIYF.

This clonotype was seen a handful of times. The rearrangement joins TRBV7-2 to TRBJ1-5; D ambiguous. The CDR3 loop spans 13 amino acids. Germline CDR1 is SGHTA and CDR2 is FQGNSA. V was clipped by 1 base and J by 8 bases, with 9 bases between them. CDR3 in DNA: TGTGCCAGCAGCTTAGGGGTTTGGGAGCCCCAGCATTTT. Translation gives CASSLGVWEPQHF.

The chain's CDR3 is CASSRTGASGNTIYF. The DNA for the CDR3 is TGTGCCAGCAGCCGGACAGGGGCCTCTGGAAACACCATATATTTT. The chain is built from TRBV6-1 and TRBJ1-3, with 9 bases matching TRBD1. This CDR3 is 15 amino acids long. Germline loops: CDR1 MNHNS, CDR2 SASEGT. The J segment lost 0 bases and the V segment lost 6 bases, leaving 3 bases of the junction unmatched.

J is TRBJ1-5 and V is TRBV5-5; a possible D gene is TRBD1 (5 bases). CDR1 SGHKS and CDR2 YYEKEE come from the germline V gene (reference sequence). Trimming shortened V by 4 bases and J by 3 bases, and 11 bases separated the two germline ends. The CDR3 consists of 14 residues. Here the CDR3 reads CASSVGHLNQPQHF. The CDR3 DNA is TGTGCCAGCAGCGTCGGACATCTCAATCAGCCCCAGCATTTT.

In its sample, this clonotype was seen a few times. The CDR3 DNA reads TGTGCCACCAGTCGGGAACGGGGATATCAGCCCCAGCATTTT. Encoded protein: CATSRERGYQPQHF. This chain links TRBV24-1 with TRBJ1-5; D remains unclear. CDR3 length: 14 residues. Germline V gene sequence: CDR1 KGHDR, CDR2 SFDVKD. Between the trimmed V and J ends, which lost 6 bases and 5 bases, there was a span of 13 bases.

The chain uses TRBV12-3 or TRBV12-4 and TRBJ2-5, with no clear D. The length of the CDR3 is 13 residues. The V and J ends lost 0 bases and 5 bases respectively, with 7 bases between them. DNA for the CDR3: TGTGCCAGCAGTTTAGCGCACGGCGAGACCCAGTACTTC. This translates into CASSLAHGETQYF.

V gene TRBV7-8 combines with J gene TRBJ2-5; D possibly corresponds to TRBD1 (5 bases). CDR1 and CDR2 from the germline V gene are SGHVS and FQNEAQ. The CDR3 contains 14 residues. Trimming left V 4 bases short and J 5 bases short, with 14 bases between. CDR3 sequence (DNA): TGTGCCAGCAGCTACTACGGTGGGGCTGAGACCCAGTACTTC. Protein: CASSYYGGAETQYF. Variable domain in full (rest from reference TRBV7-8 and TRBJ2-5): GAGVSQSPRYKVAKRGQDVALRCDPISGHVSLFWYQQALGQGPEFLTYFQNEAQLDKSGLPSDRFFAERPEGSVSTLKIQRTQQEDSAVYLCASSYYGGAETQYFGPGTRLLVL.

The rearrangement links TRBV7-2 to TRBJ2-6; D might be TRBD2 (5 bases). Trimming pared 5 bases from V and 4 bases from J, leaving 15 bases between. Germline V lookup: CDR1 SGHTA, CDR2 FQGNSA. The CDR3 has 16 amino acids. Here the CDR3 DNA reads TGTGCCAGCAGCCCCCGCCGGGGAACGGGGGCCAACGTCCTGACTTTC. It codes for CASSPRRGTGANVLTF.

The gene calls are TRBV29-1 and TRBJ1-4; D may be TRBD1 (6 bases). The germline CDR1 and CDR2 sequences are SQVTM and ANQGSEA. This CDR3 spans 13 amino acids. Trimming left V 4 bases short and J 7 bases short, with 13 bases between. In DNA, the CDR3 is TGCAGCGTTGGGGGGGGGGCGCCTGAAAAACTGTTTTTT. This sequence encodes CSVGGGAPEKLFF.